The 18 T cell receptor beta chains listed next were all sequenced from one sample in a study of CD8 T cells in Susac syndrome. The RNA, about 0.5 to 1 ug, was put through reverse transcription using random hexamers. MiXCR, run by TCRdb on the immunoSEQ multiplex PCR reads, gives a single entry per CDR3 protein. The sample records approximately 190,000 distinct CDR3 sequences, 90% to 97% being singletons. What was sequenced was CD4+ T cells from PBMCs. The receptors stem from a human donor with Susac syndrome.

The chain employs TRBV12-3 or TRBV12-4 and TRBJ2-7; a possible D gene is TRBD1 (5 bases). V was pared by 5 bases and J by 0 bases, with 14 bases between. This CDR3 has 15 residues. The CDR3 here is CASSPETVPSYEQYF. The CDR3 DNA sequence: TGTGCCAGCAGTCCCGAGACAGTTCCCTCCTACGAGCAGTACTTC.

The genes are TRBV2 and TRBJ2-3; D remains ambiguous. Per the germline V gene, CDR1 is SNHLY and CDR2 is FYNNEI. The CDR3 is 12 residues long. The V end lost 5 bases, the J end lost 5 bases, and 8 bases lay between the germline ends. Written as DNA, the CDR3 is TGTGCCAGCAGTATCACCAGAGATACGCAGTATTTT. This translates into CASSITRDTQYF.

This clonotype has more than one count but fewer than ten. This sequence joins TRBV4-2 and TRBJ2-7; TRBD1 aligns across 8 bases. The germline gives CDR1 LGHNA, CDR2 YNFKEQ. There are 15 residues in the CDR3. Trimming removed 1 base from V and 5 bases from J; junction bases left unmatched: 7. Here the CDR3 DNA reads TGTGCCAGCAGCCAAGTTGGACAGGGCGGCAACGAGCAGTACTTC. It specifies CASSQVGQGGNEQYF.

The rearrangement uses TRBV25-1 and TRBJ1-1, with D unclear. Deletions cut 2 bases from V and 4 bases from J, with 11 bases between. CDR1 is MGHDK, CDR2 SYGVNS, per germline. CDR3 length: 14 residues. The CDR3, as DNA: TGTGCCAGCAGTGAAGCGCCGATTAGCACTGAAGCTTTCTTT. Its translation is CASSEAPISTEAFF. The full variable domain, rest sourced from reference TRBV25-1 and TRBJ1-1, is EADIYQTPRYLVIGTGKKITLECSQTMGHDKMYWYQQDPGMELHLIHYSYGVNSTEKGDLSSESTVSRIRTEHFPLTLESARPSHTSQYLCASSEAPISTEAFFGQGTRLTVV.

This clonotype was seen once. The chain joins TRBV7-2 to TRBJ2-2, with D perhaps TRBD1 (6 bases). The CDR3 length is 18 residues. V was shortened by 5 bases and J by 2 bases, with 21 bases between the two germline ends. Germline CDR1 SGHTA, CDR2 FQGNSA. The CDR3 spells CASSPRALRQANTGELFF. CDR3 nucleotides: TGTGCCAGCAGCCCCCGGGCCCTAAGACAGGCAAACACCGGGGAGCTGTTTTTT.

This chain connects TRBV27 to TRBJ1-3; D gene uncertain. V dropped 5 bases and J dropped 4 bases, with 9 bases sitting between them. Germline values: CDR1 MNHEY, CDR2 SMNVEV (reference sequence). The CDR3 length is 13 residues. DNA for the CDR3: TGTGCCAGCAGTCGGGTGTTGGGAAACACCATATATTTT. This sequence encodes CASSRVLGNTIYF.

The rearrangement links TRBV15 to TRBJ2-1; weak D call: TRBD1 (5 bases). V lost 0 bases and J 2 bases, leaving 11 bases between the germline ends. The CDR3 totals 16 residues. Germline values: CDR1 LNHNV, CDR2 YYDKDF (reference sequence). As DNA, the CDR3 is TGTGCCACCAGCAGAGATCAGGGAAGGGCCTACAATGAGCAGTTCTTC. Translation: CATSRDQGRAYNEQFF.

The rearrangement joins TRBV30 to TRBJ2-2; tentatively, D is TRBD2 (5 bases). The CDR3 is made up of 15 amino acids. Germline V gives CDR1 GTSNPN, CDR2 SVGIG (reference sequence). Trimming cost V 0 bases and J 1 base, with 9 bases left between them. The chain's CDR3 is CAWSVGDRNTGELFF. The CDR3 coding sequence is TGTGCCTGGAGTGTGGGAGACCGGAACACCGGGGAGCTGTTTTTT. Together with reference TRBV30 and TRBJ2-2, the CDR3 gives the full variable domain: SQTIHQWPATLVQPVGSPLSLECTVEGTSNPNLYWYRQAAGRGLQLLFYSVGIGQISSEVPQNLSASRPQDRQFILSSKKLLLSDSGFYLCAWSVGDRNTGELFFGEGSRLTVL.

The table lists this clonotype with a count of one. V gene TRBV5-1 combines with J gene TRBJ1-1; D is unclear. Germline loops: CDR1 SGHRS, CDR2 YFSETQ. The CDR3 has 15 amino acids. V lost 3 bases and J 0 bases, leaving 12 bases between the germline ends. The CDR3 DNA sequence: TGCGCCAGCAGCTCGAAAGTGGGTATGAACACTGAAGCTTTCTTT. Protein: CASSSKVGMNTEAFF.

The chain has TRBV14 and TRBJ1-6, with 7 bases matching TRBD1. Germline loops: CDR1 SGHDN, CDR2 FVKESK. CDR3 length: 15 amino acids. J was trimmed by 6 bases and V by 2 bases; bases with no gene match: 4. The CDR3 bases are TGTGCCAGCAGCCAACGGACAGGCCCTAATTCACCCCTCCACTTT. Protein sequence: CASSQRTGPNSPLHF.

The chain joins TRBV7-3 to TRBJ2-1, with no clear D. This CDR3 has 15 amino acids. The germline gives CDR1 SGHTA, CDR2 FQGTGA. V shed 5 bases and J shed 0 bases, with 11 bases lying between them. This CDR3 is CASSTAPSSYNEQFF. CDR3 nucleotide sequence: TGTGCCAGCAGCACTGCTCCTAGCTCCTACAATGAGCAGTTCTTC.

In the case of this clonotype: The junction shows a germline mismatch at one end, possibly a read error. The V gene is TRBV7-2, the J gene TRBJ1-1; D remains unclear. Germline assignment: CDR1 SGHTA and CDR2 FQGNSA. This CDR3 comprises 12 residues. CDR3 protein: CASRLEAVEAFF. The CDR3 coding sequence is TGTGCCAGCAGATTAGAAGCGGTTGAAGCTTTCTTT.

The CDR3: CASSLDRFTDTQYF. CDR3 sequence (DNA): TGTGCCAGCAGCTTGGACAGGTTCACAGATACGCAGTATTTT. The chain employs TRBV12-3 or TRBV12-4 and TRBJ2-3; 7 bases agree with TRBD1. CDR3 length: 14 residues. Trimming took 6 bases from V and 2 from J; bases not matched to a gene: 5.

The chain couples TRBV7-7 to TRBJ1-6; 9 nucleotides line up with TRBD1. Germline V CDR1 and CDR2: SSHAT, FNYEAQ (reference sequence). The V gene end was trimmed by 3 bases and the J gene end by 9 bases; junction bases not matched to a gene: 0. The CDR3 has 13 residues. CDR3 sequence (DNA): TGTGCCAGCAGCTTGGACAGGGGTTCACCCCTCCACTTT. Protein sequence: CASSLDRGSPLHF.

The V call is TRBV3-1, the J call TRBJ2-5; D is uncertain. This CDR3 is built from 14 residues. V lost 2 bases, J lost 1 base, and 8 bases lay in between. CDR1 is LGHDT, CDR2 YNNKEL, per germline (reference sequence). CDR3 sequence: CASSQLMLQETQYF. CDR3 sequence (DNA): TGTGCCAGCAGCCAACTAATGCTCCAAGAGACCCAGTACTTC.

This chain connects TRBV4-2 to TRBJ2-1, with D possibly being TRBD2 (6 bases). The germline gives CDR1 LGHNA, CDR2 YNFKEQ. The CDR3 covers 15 residues. V dropped 1 base and J dropped 5 bases, with 12 bases sitting between them. The CDR3: CASSQAPGEHNEQFF. DNA of the CDR3: TGTGCCAGCAGCCAAGCCCCGGGGGAGCACAATGAGCAGTTCTTC.

This clonotype showed up just once. V and J are TRBV27 and TRBJ2-7; 7 bases are shared with TRBD2. Germline CDR1 is MNHEY and CDR2 is SMNVEV (reference sequence). The length of the CDR3 is 16 residues. The J segment lost 3 bases and the V segment lost 6 bases, leaving 14 bases of the junction unmatched. CDR3 sequence reads: CASSPGRGRGGYEQYF. As DNA, the CDR3 is TGTGCCAGCAGCCCGGGGAGGGGCCGGGGTGGCTACGAGCAGTACTTC.

V and J are TRBV4-1 and TRBJ1-2, with D perhaps matching TRBD1 (5 bases). The CDR3 is 16 residues long. V lost 4 bases and J 4 bases, leaving 19 bases between the germline ends. The germline CDR1 and CDR2 sequences are MGHRA and YSYEKL. Here the CDR3 DNA reads TGCGCCAGCAGCCCAACCGGGACTAAGGGCTCCTATGGCTACACCTTC. Amino acids: CASSPTGTKGSYGYTF.